These 27 T cell receptor beta chains were sequenced from one sample in a study of Ad26.COV2.S vaccination and SARS-CoV-2 variants. Specified treatment: roughly 18 received Ad26.COV2.S at low or high dose, single or two shots; 5 received placebo; per-sample allocation not given. Specimen acquisition occurred on day 63 following the initial vaccine or placebo injection. Sequencing was performed with immunoSEQ multiplex PCR; in TCRdb, only in-frame clones are kept and a portion is missing. The sample gives hundreds of thousands of clones, over 80% of which show up once; around 1.7% is in the top ten. Specimen: peripheral blood, collected in a trial of Ad26.COV2.S vaccine versus placebo. The receptors originated from a person between 18 and 65 years old who received the Ad26.COV2.S COVID-19 vaccine or a placebo.

This rearrangement joins TRBV9 to TRBJ1-2, with unresolved D. V was trimmed by 0 bases and J by 8 bases, leaving 17 bases between them. The CDR3 runs to 15 residues. Germline V gene lookup returns CDR1 SGDLS and CDR2 YYNGEE. This CDR3 is CASSVGSLRTTGYTF. The CDR3 DNA reads as TGTGCCAGCAGCGTAGGGTCGTTGAGGACGACAGGCTACACCTTC.

V and J are TRBV11-2 and TRBJ2-7, with D maybe TRBD1 (5 bases). Germline V gives CDR1 SGHAT, CDR2 FQNNGV. The CDR3 contains 13 residues. Trimming cost V 5 bases and J 6 bases, with 14 bases left between them. CDR3 bases: TGTGCCAGCAGCCATCCGACAGTGGCCGAGCAGTACTTC. Translating gives CASSHPTVAEQYF.

The rearrangement links TRBV11-3 to TRBJ1-2; no reliable D call. Trimming shortened V by 2 bases and J by 4 bases, and 17 bases separated the two germline ends. The length of the CDR3 is 16 residues. CDR1 and CDR2 from the germline V gene are SGHNT and YENEEA. CDR3 sequence (DNA): TGTGCCAGCAGCTTACCCCGTGGGCGGGCGGTCTATGGCTACACCTTC. Its protein is CASSLPRGRAVYGYTF.

In this sample, this clone turned up once. The J gene is TRBJ2-7, the V gene TRBV19, with D maybe TRBD2 (5 bases). CDR1 and CDR2 (germline): LNHDA, SQIVND (reference sequence). The CDR3 is made up of 16 amino acids. Trimming took 3 bases from V and 1 from J, leaving 16 bases between them. The CDR3 coding sequence is TGTGCCAGTAGTATTGACTCAGCGGCCAATTCCTACGAGCAGTACTTC. Its protein product is CASSIDSAANSYEQYF.

J is TRBJ1-2 and V is TRBV4-1; unclear D gene. V lost 0 bases and J lost 8, with 13 bases in between. The CDR3 loop spans 14 amino acids. Germline CDR1 reads MGHRA; CDR2 reads YSYEKL. The chain's CDR3 is CASSQDDGVAGYTF. In nucleotides, the CDR3 is TGCGCCAGCAGCCAAGACGACGGCGTGGCGGGCTACACCTTC.

The rearrangement joins TRBV27 to TRBJ1-1; D not certain. The CDR3 covers 13 residues. CDR1 and CDR2 from the germline V gene are MNHEY and SMNVEV (reference sequence). V was shortened by 7 bases and J by 8 bases, with 17 bases between the two germline ends. The CDR3 spells CASKPLGDREAFF. The CDR3 nucleotides read TGTGCCAGCAAACCTCTCGGGGATAGGGAAGCTTTCTTT.

The chain joins TRBV6-5 to TRBJ2-7, with D possibly being TRBD1 (5 bases). The V gene lost 0 bases and the J gene lost 2 bases, with 11 bases spanning the gap. Germline V CDR1 and CDR2: MNHEY, SVGAGI. This CDR3 has 15 residues. In DNA, the CDR3 is TGTGCCAGCAGTTACTCAAATCAGGGAACCTACGAGCAGTACTTC. This gives the protein CASSYSNQGTYEQYF.

The chain carries TRBV14 and TRBJ1-5; D may be TRBD1 (5 bases). Between the trimmed V and J ends, which lost 1 base and 2 bases, there was a span of 21 bases. CDR1 SGHDN and CDR2 FVKESK come from the germline V gene. This CDR3 contains 19 residues. CDR3 in DNA: TGTGCCAGCAGCCAAGCAAACTGGGGCAGGGAGTTTCGCAATCAGCCCCAGCATTTT. It codes for CASSQANWGREFRNQPQHF.

This clone is a singleton in its sample. The J gene is TRBJ1-1, the V gene TRBV15; TRBD1 agrees at 10 bases. Germline values: CDR1 LNHNV, CDR2 YYDKDF (reference sequence). The ends lost 5 bases at V and 1 base at J; junction bases unmatched: 10. The CDR3 length is 17 residues. CDR3 sequence reads: CATSETRDRGWNTEAFF. The CDR3 coding sequence is TGTGCCACCAGCGAAACCCGGGACAGGGGATGGAACACTGAAGCTTTCTTT.

The rearrangement joins TRBV10-3 to TRBJ1-5; D not certain. Deletions cut 3 bases from V and 5 bases from J, with 8 bases between. The germline gives CDR1 ENHRY, CDR2 SYGVKD. This CDR3 spans 13 amino acids. The CDR3 region is CAISDAPYQPQHF. The CDR3 region has the DNA TGTGCCATCAGTGATGCTCCCTATCAGCCCCAGCATTTT.

The chain uses TRBV28 and TRBJ1-4; D gene uncertain. From germline, CDR1 is MDHEN and CDR2 SYDVKM. Trimming pared 4 bases from V and 8 bases from J, leaving 17 bases between. The CDR3 runs to 15 residues. This CDR3 is CASSSHAGKSEKLFF. The CDR3 DNA follows: TGTGCCAGCAGTTCCCATGCAGGCAAAAGCGAAAAACTGTTTTTT.

In the case of this clone: Other DNA sequences from this sample encode an identical CDR3 as well. The chain carries TRBV2 and TRBJ2-2, with D possibly TRBD1 on 5 matching bases. The CDR3 spans 13 residues. V gave up 3 bases and J gave up 4 bases, with 6 bases separating them. Germline V gene sequence: CDR1 SNHLY, CDR2 FYNNEI. The DNA for the CDR3 is TGTGCCAGCAGTGAGGGGCCCACCGGGGAGCTGTTTTTT. It translates to CASSEGPTGELFF.

J is TRBJ1-2 and V is TRBV28; maybe TRBD1 (6 bases). CDR3 length: 14 residues. V was clipped by 7 bases and J by 4 bases, with 16 bases between them. Looked up from germline, CDR1 is MDHEN and CDR2 is SYDVKM. The CDR3 nucleotides are TGTGCCAGCACCACCTCGGGGGGCGTCTATGGCTACACCTTC. It codes for CASTTSGGVYGYTF.

The V gene is TRBV24-1, the J gene TRBJ2-2; D is perhaps TRBD1 (6 bases). Germline V CDR1 and CDR2: KGHDR, SFDVKD. V shed 3 bases and J shed 0 bases, with 10 bases lying between them. The CDR3 sequence is 16 residues long. The DNA of the CDR3 is TGTGCCACCAGTGATGTGGGACATTCGAACACCGGGGAGCTGTTTTTT. Translation: CATSDVGHSNTGELFF.

This clone was observed a single time. The chain carries TRBV5-1 and TRBJ1-3; the D gene is possibly TRBD1 (5 bases). V was pared by 4 bases and J by 7 bases, with 18 bases between. The CDR3 spans 15 residues. Germline V gene data show CDR1 as SGHRS and CDR2 as YFSETQ. CDR3 coding DNA: TGCGCCAGCAGCCCCAATGGGGGGATGCGTAACACCATATATTTT. This translates into CASSPNGGMRNTIYF.

Only one count was recorded for this clone. The CDR3 here is CSASDSGGAQGAKNIQYF. DNA of the CDR3: TGCAGTGCTAGTGATAGCGGGGGGGCCCAGGGAGCCAAAAACATTCAGTACTTC. The chain uses TRBV20-1 and TRBJ2-4; TRBD2 aligns across 11 bases. V trimming: 3 bases; J trimming: 0 bases; junction bases outside the gene matches: 10. This CDR3 spans 18 amino acids. Germline loops: CDR1 DFQATT, CDR2 SNEGSKA (reference sequence).

The chain joins TRBV3-1 (or the pseudogene TRBV3-2) to TRBJ1-1; 9 bases align to TRBD1. Trimming removed 4 bases from V and 1 base from J; junction bases left unmatched: 1. Germline V gene lookup returns CDR1 LGHDT and CDR2 YNNKEL (reference sequence). This CDR3 spans 14 amino acids. CDR3 amino acids: CASSPTGGNTEAFF. CDR3 nucleotide sequence: TGTGCCAGCAGCCCGACAGGGGGGAACACTGAAGCTTTCTTT.

The rearrangement links TRBV6-2 or TRBV6-3 to TRBJ2-5, with D maybe TRBD2 (6 bases). The V end was cut by 4 bases, the J end by 7 bases, with 10 bases between. The V gene's germline CDR1 is MNHEY and CDR2 SVGEGT. The CDR3 contains 12 residues. The CDR3: CASSSEGRTQYF. In DNA form, the CDR3 reads TGTGCCAGCAGTTCGGAGGGTAGGACCCAGTACTTC.

The chain joins TRBV7-8 to TRBJ1-1; weak D call: TRBD1 (5 bases). Germline CDR1 SGHVS, CDR2 FQNEAQ. Deletions cut 2 bases from V and 8 bases from J, with 12 bases between. The CDR3 runs 13 residues. The chain's CDR3 is CASSLNQGREAFF. In DNA, the CDR3 is TGTGCCAGCAGCTTAAATCAGGGTAGGGAAGCTTTCTTT.

The chain is built from TRBV10-3 and TRBJ1-6; TRBD1 aligns across 10 bases. The length of the CDR3 is 14 residues. J gave up 7 bases and V 4 bases, and 1 base lay outside the gene matches. The germline V gene has CDR1 ENHRY and CDR2 SYGVKD. This CDR3 is CAISAGQGNSPLHF. The CDR3 bases are TGTGCCATCAGTGCGGGACAGGGGAATTCACCCCTCCACTTT.

V usage is TRBV7-8 and J usage is TRBJ2-1, with 7 bases identical to TRBD1. Germline V gene lookup returns CDR1 SGHVS and CDR2 FQNEAQ. The CDR3 consists of 16 residues. J was trimmed by 2 bases and V by 4 bases; bases with no gene match: 8. The CDR3 DNA is TGTGCCAGCAGCTCGAGACAGGGTCCTACCTACAATGAGCAGTTCTTC. It translates to CASSSRQGPTYNEQFF.

The V and J genes are TRBV24-1 and TRBJ2-3, with 13 bases that match TRBD2. Trimming took 4 bases from V and 2 from J; bases not matched to a gene: 5. The CDR3 loop spans 17 amino acids. CDR1 is KGHDR and CDR2 is SFDVKD in the germline V gene. The CDR3 DNA is TGTGCCACCAGTGAGAGGACTAGCGGGAGAAACACAGATACGCAGTATTTT. It encodes CATSERTSGRNTDTQYF.

Concerning this clone itself: Since a much larger clone is just one base distant, this may be a read error. This chain links TRBV6-5 with TRBJ2-7; 7 nucleotides align to TRBD1. V lost 6 bases and J lost 3; bases outside the gene matches: 2. The CDR3 length is 12 residues. CDR1 and CDR2 (germline): MNHEY, SVGAGI. Here the CDR3 reads CASSRQGYEQYF. The CDR3 nucleotides are TGTGCCAGCAGCCGACAGGGCTACGAGCAGTACTTC.

The chain uses TRBV6-2 or TRBV6-3 and TRBJ1-5; TRBD1 is a possible D gene (5 bases). Germline V gene lookup returns CDR1 MNHEY and CDR2 SVGEGT. V lost 5 bases and J lost 0, with 11 bases in between. The CDR3 spans 15 residues. Here the CDR3 DNA reads TGTGCCAGCAGTAACCAGGGCTCTAGCAATCAGCCCCAGCATTTT. It codes for CASSNQGSSNQPQHF.

The V and J genes are TRBV4-1 and TRBJ2-5; D possibly corresponds to TRBD2 (6 bases). The CDR3 is 13 residues long. The V gene's germline CDR1 is MGHRA and CDR2 YSYEKL. V lost 3 bases and J 4 bases, leaving 9 bases between the germline ends. CDR3: CASSHGGSETQYF. The CDR3 DNA reads as TGCGCCAGCAGCCACGGGGGATCAGAGACCCAGTACTTC.

The rearrangement joins TRBV19 to TRBJ1-2, with 7 bases aligning to TRBD1. The CDR3 spans 17 residues. V lost 6 bases, J lost 0 bases, and 13 bases stayed unmatched. Germline CDR1 is LNHDA and CDR2 is SQIVND (reference sequence). In nucleotides, the CDR3 is TGTGCCAGTAGCCTGGGACAGCTGTTATCATCTAACTATGGCTACACCTTC. Translation: CASSLGQLLSSNYGYTF.

J is TRBJ1-2 and V is TRBV28; TRBD1 aligns across 9 bases. Germline V gene sequence: CDR1 MDHEN, CDR2 SYDVKM. Unmatched junction bases numbered 14, after V lost 8 bases and J lost 4 bases. This CDR3 is built from 16 residues. The DNA of the CDR3 is TGTGCCAGCGAAGCCAAAACAGGGGGCGCCGGCTATGGCTACACCTTC. Translated: CASEAKTGGAGYGYTF.